The clone carrying this TCR beta chain was observed a single time. The data are from a study of cytomegalovirus exposure and HLA in healthy donors. Germline V gives CDR1 SGDLS, CDR2 YYNGEE. V shed 4 bases and J 0 bases; nucleotides not matched to a gene: 5. This CDR3 contains 15 residues. Amplification used 60 Vbeta primers and 13 Jbeta primers. Profiled with immunoSEQ multiplex PCR; TCRdb holds only in-frame clones, not every one. The top ten hold under 3% of the sample, which has around 200,000 clones, over 60% seen once. The material sequenced was PBMCs. This TCR came from a woman aged 45-60 years in good health and CMV-seronegative. The chain is built from TRBV9 and TRBJ1-1; 8 positions match TRBD1. The CDR3 coding sequence is TGTGCCAGCAGCTACGGGACAGGTATGAACACTGAAGCTTTCTTT. It is translated as CASSYGTGMNTEAFF.